Below, 2 T cell receptor beta chains from the same sample are listed, as sequenced in a study of T-cell reconstitution after alpha-beta-depleted transplantation in children (dated by TCRdb to 2016 to 2017). According to the study, the label for this sample's treatment or condition signals: allogeneic hematopoietic cell transplantation with graft depleted of TCRalphabeta T cells and CD19 B cells. Library preparation was by PCR. Sequenced using an Illumina HiSeq 2500. To normalize quantification of the TCRbeta repertoire, the TCR libraries were built with molecular barcoding that relied on unique molecular identifiers. TCRdb redid the processing of the public reads, applying fastp at Q25 and MiXCR, and retained in-frame beta chains. Identical CDR3 proteins give one entry, which carries the most common genes and DNA. Here the sample has 65,000 to 85,000 distinct CDR3 sequences; 11% occur a single time. The biggest ten clones account for around 14% of the sample.

The starting material was PBMCs, obtained before TCRalphabeta/CD19-depleted stem cell transplant. The origin of the receptors is a boy younger than 18 with acute myeloid leukemia, due to receive a stem cell transplant.

This clonotype occurred many times. V and J are TRBV10-3 and TRBJ1-4; 8 positions match TRBD1. The length of the CDR3 is 13 residues. Germline V gene lookup returns CDR1 ENHRY and CDR2 SYGVKD. V lost 11 bases, J lost 2 bases, and 4 bases stayed unmatched. The CDR3 nucleotides are TGTGCCGCACAGGGGGGGACTAATGAAAAACTGTTTTTT. Protein sequence: CAAQGGTNEKLFF.

Worth noting for this clonotype: This may be a read error, as it is one base from a much larger clone. The chain employs TRBV9 and TRBJ1-1; no reliable D call. The CDR3 runs 12 residues. CDR1 is SGDLS and CDR2 is YYNGEE in the germline V gene. The V gene lost 3 bases and the J gene lost 1 base, with 4 bases spanning the gap. The CDR3 DNA reads TGTGCCAGCAGCGCAGGGAACACTGAAGCTTTCTTT. It translates to CASSAGNTEAFF. Variable domain in full (rest from reference TRBV9 and TRBJ1-1): DSGVTQTPKHLITATGQRVTLRCSPRSGDLSVYWYQQSLDQGLQFLIQYYNGEERAKGNILERFSAQQFPDLHSELNLSSLELGDSALYFCASSAGNTEAFFGQGTRLTVV.